These 27 T cell receptor beta chains originate from one sample sequenced in a study of T cells in Graves' hyperthyroidism and ophthalmopathy. From RNA transcripts, TCR beta CDR3 regions were amplified. Initially, a first-round RT-PCR of the TCR CDR3 employed the HTBI primer set. TCRdb re-called the multiplex PCR reads with MiXCR, one entry per CDR3 protein. The sample consists of approximately 600,000 distinct CDR3 sequences, around 21% of them appearing once. The source material was blood. The receptors originated from a man aged 25-40 years with Graves' ophthalmopathy.

This rearrangement joins TRBV20-1 to TRBJ2-3, with D possibly matching TRBD2 (6 bases). Trimming removed 4 bases from V and 6 bases from J, with 14 bases in between. Per the germline V gene, CDR1 is DFQATT and CDR2 is SNEGSKA (reference sequence). The CDR3 loop spans 13 amino acids. This CDR3 is CSATLPGVDTQYF. In nucleotides, the CDR3 is TGCAGTGCTACTCTCCCGGGAGTGGATACGCAGTATTTT.

The chain is built from TRBV14 and TRBJ2-5; a possible D gene is TRBD2 (6 bases). The CDR3 sequence is 17 residues long. Germline V CDR1 and CDR2: SGHDN, FVKESK. Deletions cut 0 bases from V and 0 bases from J, with 14 bases between. CDR3 nucleotides: TGTGCCAGCAGCCAAGATATCTGGGGGGAGTACCAAGAGACCCAGTACTTC. Its translation: CASSQDIWGEYQETQYF.

The rearrangement joins TRBV29-1 to TRBJ2-5, with 11 bases matching TRBD1. The CDR3 is made up of 14 amino acids. V was clipped by 5 bases and J by 4 bases; unmatched bases: 6. Germline V gene lookup returns CDR1 SQVTM and CDR2 ANQGSEA. CDR3 coding DNA: TGCAGCGTTTCAGCCGGGACAGGGGGAGAGACCCAGTACTTC. This encodes CSVSAGTGGETQYF.

This clonotype has ten or more counts. This chain uses TRBV28 with TRBJ1-1; D perhaps matches TRBD1 (6 bases). The CDR3 is made up of 17 amino acids. Trimming removed 7 bases at V and 0 bases at J, with 21 bases between. Per the germline V gene, CDR1 is MDHEN and CDR2 is SYDVKM. For the CDR3, the DNA is TGTGCCAGCATGATTTTGGGGAATGGGGGCATGAACACTGAAGCTTTCTTT. It translates to CASMILGNGGMNTEAFF.

This clonotype was detected many times. The chain uses TRBV5-1 and TRBJ2-7, with D perhaps matching TRBD2 (7 bases). V gave up 3 bases and J gave up 4 bases, with 17 bases separating them. There are 15 residues in the CDR3. CDR1 and CDR2 from the germline V gene are SGHRS and YFSETQ. The CDR3 DNA reads TGCGCCAGCAGCTCGACCCAAGGGGGGGCGTACGAGCAGTACTTC. Its translation is CASSSTQGGAYEQYF.

This clonotype appeared many times. This chain joins TRBV12-3 or TRBV12-4 and TRBJ1-5; TRBD1 is a possible D gene (5 bases). This CDR3 comprises 13 residues. The V and J ends lost 6 bases and 3 bases respectively, with 9 bases between them. The CDR3, as DNA: TGTGCCAGCAGCCAGGGTTTCAATCAGCCCCAGCATTTT. Encoded protein: CASSQGFNQPQHF.

The gene calls are TRBV28 and TRBJ2-7; tentatively, D is TRBD1 (6 bases). Trimming stripped 6 bases from V and 0 bases from J, with 15 bases between. The CDR3 totals 15 residues. In germline, CDR1 is MDHEN, CDR2 SYDVKM. CDR3 amino acids: CASSTRTESSYEQYF. The DNA for the CDR3 is TGTGCCAGCAGCACGCGGACAGAGAGCTCCTACGAGCAGTACTTC. The whole variable domain, remainder taken from reference TRBV28 and TRBJ2-7, is DVKVTQSSRYLVKRTGEKVFLECVQDMDHENMFWYRQDPGLGLRLIYFSYDVKMKEKGDIPEGYSVSREKKERFSLILESASTNQTSMYLCASSTRTESSYEQYFGPGTRLTVT.

In its sample, this clonotype was seen many times. This rearrangement joins TRBV7-3 to TRBJ1-1, with D perhaps TRBD1 (5 bases). The CDR3 runs to 13 residues. V was shortened by 5 bases and J by 3 bases, with 10 bases between the two germline ends. Germline CDR1 is SGHTA and CDR2 is FQGTGA. In DNA form, the CDR3 reads TGTGCCAGCAGCCTCGGGGCCCACACTGAAGCTTTCTTT. Translation gives CASSLGAHTEAFF.

This chain joins TRBV4-1 and TRBJ2-7; a possible D gene is TRBD2 (6 bases). Germline V CDR1 and CDR2: MGHRA, YSYEKL. This CDR3 region has 15 residues. Trimming stripped 1 base from V and 0 bases from J, with 10 bases between. In DNA form, the CDR3 reads TGCGCCAGCAGCCAAGCGGAGGGCAACTCCTACGAGCAGTACTTC. It codes for CASSQAEGNSYEQYF.

In this sample, this clonotype turned up many times. The chain uses TRBV6-1 and TRBJ1-1, with 8 positions matching TRBD1. Per germline, CDR1 MNHNS and CDR2 SASEGT. CDR3 length: 17 residues. Unmatched junction bases numbered 14, after V lost 7 bases and J lost 1 base. The CDR3 coding sequence is TGTGCCAGCAACAACGGAGGGACAGGCGGGGAGAACACTGAAGCTTTCTTT. This translates into CASNNGGTGGENTEAFF.

This rearrangement joins TRBV20-1 to TRBJ2-3; 8 bases line up with TRBD2. Germline V CDR1 and CDR2: DFQATT, SNEGSKA (reference sequence). Unmatched junction bases numbered 9, after V lost 1 base and J lost 3 bases. This CDR3 is 16 amino acids long. The CDR3 coding sequence is TGCAGTGCTAGAGTTACGGGCGGCGGGAGGACAGATACGCAGTATTTT. This translates into CSARVTGGGRTDTQYF.

As regards this clonotype: One end of the junction is discordant with germline, which a read error may explain. The rearrangement links TRBV7-2 to TRBJ1-1; possibly TRBD1 for D (5 bases). This CDR3 comprises 14 residues. The germline V gene encodes CDR1 SGHTA and CDR2 FQGNSA. CDR3 sequence (DNA): TGTGCCAGCAGCTTAAGGGGCCTGAACATTGAAGCTTTCTTT. Protein sequence: CASSLRGLNIEAFF.

As concerns this clonotype: A junction end diverges from the germline sequence, so it may reflect a read error. The chain uses TRBV18 and TRBJ2-5, with D tentatively TRBD1 (6 bases). The CDR3 spans 15 residues. CDR1 and CDR2 from the germline V gene are KGHSH and LQKENI. CDR3 sequence reads: CGSSPPFGQQETQYF. The DNA for the CDR3 is TGTGGCAGCTCACCCCCATTCGGACAGCAAGAGACCCAGTACTTC.

The rearrangement joins TRBV18 to TRBJ1-6, with D possibly TRBD1 on 5 matching bases. V was pared by 3 bases and J by 6 bases, with 12 bases between. The CDR3 runs 15 residues. Germline CDR1 is KGHSH and CDR2 is LQKENI. The CDR3 DNA sequence: TGTGCCAGCTCACCCCGGGACGGAATTAATTCACCCCTCCACTTT. This sequence encodes CASSPRDGINSPLHF.

The V and J genes are TRBV28 and TRBJ1-2, with 9 nucleotides matching TRBD1. Losses at the gene ends were 6 bases for V and 5 bases for J; bases not matched to a gene: 10. This CDR3 spans 15 amino acids. Germline values: CDR1 MDHEN, CDR2 SYDVKM. CDR3: CASRAPGQGRYGYTF. As DNA, the CDR3 is TGTGCCAGCAGGGCCCCGGGACAGGGTCGATATGGCTACACCTTC.

There are a few counts of this clonotype. V gene TRBV6-2 or TRBV6-3 combines with J gene TRBJ2-5; tentatively, D is TRBD1 (5 bases). Deletions cut 3 bases from V and 5 bases from J, with 25 bases between. CDR1 and CDR2 (germline): MNHEY, SVGEGT. The CDR3 has 18 residues. The CDR3 nucleotides are TGTGCCAGCAGTTATACCCCATGGACACCGAAACCAGGGGAGACCCAGTACTTC. Its protein is CASSYTPWTPKPGETQYF.

The chain has TRBV7-9 and TRBJ2-7; D is perhaps TRBD2 (5 bases). The V end lost 4 bases, the J end lost 5 bases, and 12 bases lay between the germline ends. Germline lookup yields CDR1 SEHNR and CDR2 FQNEAQ (reference sequence). The CDR3 covers 13 residues. CDR3 amino acids: CASSSYPGDEQYF. The CDR3 region has the DNA TGTGCCAGCAGCTCTTATCCCGGGGACGAGCAGTACTTC.

This clonotype showed up just a few times. This chain links TRBV5-4 with TRBJ2-1, with 10 bases that match TRBD2. Germline CDR1 and CDR2: SGHNT and YYREEE (reference sequence). Unmatched junction bases numbered 12, after V lost 4 bases and J lost 5 bases. The CDR3 spans 17 residues. As DNA, the CDR3 is TGTGCCAGCAGCCGTTCTGTAACTAGCGGGAAAAACAATGAGCAGTTCTTC. It codes for CASSRSVTSGKNNEQFF.

The table lists this clonotype with a few counts. The chain links TRBV4-2 to TRBJ2-5; D call uncertain. Germline assignment: CDR1 LGHNA and CDR2 YNFKEQ. With 0 bases removed from V and 3 bases from J, the gap between germline ends came to 8 bases. This CDR3 is built from 14 residues. CDR3 sequence: CASSQDIVEETQYF. The CDR3 coding sequence is TGTGCCAGCAGCCAAGATATCGTGGAAGAGACCCAGTACTTC.

This clonotype was observed many times. The J gene is TRBJ2-7, the V gene TRBV12-3 or TRBV12-4; TRBD2 aligns across 8 bases. The CDR3 is 15 amino acids. The V gene end was trimmed by 5 bases and the J gene end by 0 bases; junction bases not matched to a gene: 6. The CDR3 spells CASSAEREPSYEQYF. Written as DNA, the CDR3 is TGTGCCAGCAGTGCCGAGCGGGAGCCCTCCTACGAGCAGTACTTC.

V usage is TRBV28 and J usage is TRBJ2-5, with a tentative D call TRBD2 (5 bases). The germline V and J ends were trimmed by 8 bases and 2 bases, with 12 bases remaining between them. There are 13 residues in the CDR3. Germline CDR1 is MDHEN and CDR2 is SYDVKM. CDR3 sequence reads: CASSIRGQETQYF. In DNA form, the CDR3 reads TGTGCCAGCTCTATCCGGGGACAAGAGACCCAGTACTTC.

This clonotype was detected a few times. The rearrangement links TRBV20-1 to TRBJ2-3, with a tentative D call TRBD2 (6 bases). There are 15 residues in the CDR3. V dropped 0 bases and J dropped 0 bases, with 10 bases sitting between them. The germline V gene encodes CDR1 DFQATT and CDR2 SNEGSKA (reference sequence). CDR3 nucleotide sequence: TGCAGTGCTAGAGATCTCGGGACTAGCACAGATACGCAGTATTTT. Amino acids: CSARDLGTSTDTQYF.

In its sample, this clonotype was seen many times. The chain has TRBV28 and TRBJ2-7; 8 nucleotides agree with TRBD1. Germline-derived CDR1 and CDR2 are MDHEN and SYDVKM. The V gene end was trimmed by 5 bases and the J gene end by 2 bases; junction bases not matched to a gene: 8. The CDR3 length is 15 residues. The chain's CDR3 is CASSPEAGGTYEQYF. The CDR3 nucleotides read TGTGCCAGCAGTCCGGAGGCAGGGGGCACCTACGAGCAGTACTTC. The full variable domain, completed using reference TRBV28 and TRBJ2-7, is DVKVTQSSRYLVKRTGEKVFLECVQDMDHENMFWYRQDPGLGLRLIYFSYDVKMKEKGDIPEGYSVSREKKERFSLILESASTNQTSMYLCASSPEAGGTYEQYFGPGTRLTVT.

About this clonotype: This may arise from a read error, as a much more abundant clone is one base away. V gene TRBV25-1 combines with J gene TRBJ1-5; D ambiguous. V lost 1 base and J 0 bases, leaving 4 bases between the germline ends. The CDR3 loop spans 14 amino acids. From germline, CDR1 is MGHDK and CDR2 SYGVNS. CDR3 nucleotide sequence: TGTGCCAGCAGTGAATGGTCTAGCAATCAGCCCCAGCATTTT. Amino acids: CASSEWSSNQPQHF.

The V call is TRBV18, the J call TRBJ2-7; D possibly corresponds to TRBD2 (5 bases). The germline V gene has CDR1 KGHSH and CDR2 LQKENI. CDR3 length equals 15 residues. V gave up 4 bases and J gave up 5 bases, with 18 bases separating them. CDR3: CASSRGTRALDEQYF. The CDR3 nucleotides read TGTGCCAGCTCACGCGGAACTAGGGCGCTCGACGAGCAGTACTTC.

This clonotype appeared a few times. This sequence joins TRBV20-1 and TRBJ2-1, with D perhaps TRBD2 (5 bases). CDR3 length: 15 amino acids. Germline V gene data show CDR1 as DFQATT and CDR2 as SNEGSKA (reference sequence). V dropped 3 bases and J dropped 7 bases, with 19 bases sitting between them. CDR3 protein: CSASPLSATRNEQFF. CDR3 nucleotide sequence: TGCAGTGCTAGTCCCCTTAGCGCCACAAGGAATGAGCAGTTCTTC.

J is TRBJ1-2 and V is TRBV5-6; the D is unclear. Trimming removed 4 bases at V and 6 bases at J, with 22 bases between. CDR1 is SGHDT, CDR2 YYEEEE, per germline. The CDR3 runs 16 residues. CDR3 sequence (DNA): TGTGCCAGCAGCCCTCTTGGCCCATTAACCCACAATGGCTACACCTTC. Translated, it gives CASSPLGPLTHNGYTF. The full variable domain, rest sourced from reference TRBV5-6 and TRBJ1-2, is DAGVTQSPTHLIKTRGQQVTLRCSPKSGHDTVSWYQQALGQGPQFIFQYYEEEERQRGNFPDRFSGHQFPNYSSELNVNALLLGDSALYLCASSPLGPLTHNGYTFGSGTRLTVV.